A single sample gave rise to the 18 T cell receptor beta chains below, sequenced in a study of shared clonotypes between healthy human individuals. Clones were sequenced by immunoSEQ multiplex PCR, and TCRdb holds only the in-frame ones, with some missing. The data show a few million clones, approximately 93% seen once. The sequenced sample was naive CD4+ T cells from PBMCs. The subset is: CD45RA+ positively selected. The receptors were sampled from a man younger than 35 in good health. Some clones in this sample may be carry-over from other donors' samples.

The CDR3 nucleotides read TGTGCCAGCAGCTTGGCCGGGTTGGGTGGTAGATCCTACGAGCAGTACTTC. Translation: CASSLAGLGGRSYEQYF. This chain uses TRBV5-5 with TRBJ2-7, with D unresolved. The CDR3 is 17 residues long. Germline assignment: CDR1 SGHKS and CDR2 YYEKEE (reference sequence). V gave up 0 bases and J gave up 1 base, with 17 bases separating them.

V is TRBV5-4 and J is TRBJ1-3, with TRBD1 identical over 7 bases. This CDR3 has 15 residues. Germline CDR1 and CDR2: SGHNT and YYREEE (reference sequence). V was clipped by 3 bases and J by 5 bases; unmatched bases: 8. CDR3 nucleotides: TGTGCCAGCAGCTATGGGGGGACAGAGAGAAACACCATATATTTT. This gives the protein CASSYGGTERNTIYF.

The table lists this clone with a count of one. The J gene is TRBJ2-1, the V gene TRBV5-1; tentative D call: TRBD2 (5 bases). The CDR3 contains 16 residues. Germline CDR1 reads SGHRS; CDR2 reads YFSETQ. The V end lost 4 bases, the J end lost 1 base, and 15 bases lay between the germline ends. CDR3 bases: TGCGCCAGCAGCCCCTTGACCCGAGGGTCCTACAATGAGCAGTTCTTC. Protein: CASSPLTRGSYNEQFF. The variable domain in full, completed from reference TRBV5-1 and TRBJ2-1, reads KAGVTQTPRYLIKTRGQQVTLSCSPISGHRSVSWYQQTPGQGLQFLFEYFSETQRNKGNFPGRFSGRQFSNSRSEMNVSTLELGDSALYLCASSPLTRGSYNEQFFGPGTRLTVL.

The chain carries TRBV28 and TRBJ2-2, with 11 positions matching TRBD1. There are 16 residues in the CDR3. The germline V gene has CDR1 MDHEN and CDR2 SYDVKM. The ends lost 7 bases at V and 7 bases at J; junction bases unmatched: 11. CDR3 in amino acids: CASTLWTGGEGGELFF. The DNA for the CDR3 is TGTGCCAGCACCCTTTGGACAGGGGGCGAGGGCGGGGAGCTGTTTTTT.

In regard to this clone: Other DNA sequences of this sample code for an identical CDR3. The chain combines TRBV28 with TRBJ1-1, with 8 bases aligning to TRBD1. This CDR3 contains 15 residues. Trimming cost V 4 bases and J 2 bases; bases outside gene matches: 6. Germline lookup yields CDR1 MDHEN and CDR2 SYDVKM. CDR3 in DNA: TGTGCCAGCAGTTCCCCCGGACAGGGTAACACTGAAGCTTTCTTT. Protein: CASSSPGQGNTEAFF.

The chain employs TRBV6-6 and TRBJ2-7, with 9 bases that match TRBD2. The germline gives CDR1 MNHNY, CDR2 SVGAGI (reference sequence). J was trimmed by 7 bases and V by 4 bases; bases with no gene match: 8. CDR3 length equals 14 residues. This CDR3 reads CASSSTSGFLEQYF. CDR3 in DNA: TGTGCCAGCAGTTCGACTAGCGGATTTCTTGAGCAGTACTTC.

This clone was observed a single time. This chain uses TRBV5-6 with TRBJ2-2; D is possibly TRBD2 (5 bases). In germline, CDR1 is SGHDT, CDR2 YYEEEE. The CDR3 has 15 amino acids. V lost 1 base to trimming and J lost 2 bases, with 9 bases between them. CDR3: CASSLMGVNTGELFF. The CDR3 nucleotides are TGTGCCAGCAGCTTGATGGGAGTCAACACCGGGGAGCTGTTTTTT.

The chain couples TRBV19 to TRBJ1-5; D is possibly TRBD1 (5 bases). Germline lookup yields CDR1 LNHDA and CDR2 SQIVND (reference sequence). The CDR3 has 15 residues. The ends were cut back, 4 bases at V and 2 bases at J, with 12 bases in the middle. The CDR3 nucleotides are TGTGCCAGTAGTACCTTCAGGGCGGGCAATCAGCCCCAGCATTTT. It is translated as CASSTFRAGNQPQHF. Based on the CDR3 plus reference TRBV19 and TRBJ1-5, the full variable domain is DGGITQSPKYLFRKEGQNVTLSCEQNLNHDAMYWYRQDPGQGLRLIYYSQIVNDFQKGDIAEGYSVSREKKESFPLTVTSAQKNPTAFYLCASSTFRAGNQPQHFGDGTRLSIL.

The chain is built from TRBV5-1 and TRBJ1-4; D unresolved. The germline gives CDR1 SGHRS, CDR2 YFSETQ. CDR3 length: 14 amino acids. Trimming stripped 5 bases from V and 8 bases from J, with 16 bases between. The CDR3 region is CASRGQGSSEKLFF. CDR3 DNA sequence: TGCGCCAGCAGAGGGCAAGGGTCTTCGGAAAAACTGTTTTTT.

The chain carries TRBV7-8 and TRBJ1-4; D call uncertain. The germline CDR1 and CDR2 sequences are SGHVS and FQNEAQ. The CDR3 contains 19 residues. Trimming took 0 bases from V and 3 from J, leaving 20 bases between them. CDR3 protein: CASSLARVRPRSANEKLFF. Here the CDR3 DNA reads TGTGCCAGCAGCTTAGCGCGGGTACGGCCCCGATCCGCTAATGAAAAACTGTTTTTT.

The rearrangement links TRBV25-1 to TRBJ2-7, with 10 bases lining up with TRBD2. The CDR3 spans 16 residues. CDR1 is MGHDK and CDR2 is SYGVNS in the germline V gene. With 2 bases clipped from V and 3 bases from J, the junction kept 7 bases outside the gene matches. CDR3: CASSEAASGRFYEQYF. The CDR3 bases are TGTGCCAGCAGTGAAGCGGCTAGCGGGAGATTCTACGAGCAGTACTTC.

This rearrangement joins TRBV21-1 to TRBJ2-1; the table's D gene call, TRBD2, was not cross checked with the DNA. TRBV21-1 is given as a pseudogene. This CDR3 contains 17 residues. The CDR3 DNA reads TGTGCCAGCAGCAAAGTTGTTGAACGGGAGAGTTACAATGAGCAGTTCTTC. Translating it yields CASSKVVERESYNEQFF.

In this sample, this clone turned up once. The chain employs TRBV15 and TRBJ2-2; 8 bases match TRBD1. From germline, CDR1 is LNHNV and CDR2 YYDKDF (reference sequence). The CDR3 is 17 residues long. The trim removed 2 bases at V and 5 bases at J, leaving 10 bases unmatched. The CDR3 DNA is TGTGCCACCAGCAGATCGAACAGGGGGTTATTGACCGGGGAGCTGTTTTTT. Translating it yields CATSRSNRGLLTGELFF.

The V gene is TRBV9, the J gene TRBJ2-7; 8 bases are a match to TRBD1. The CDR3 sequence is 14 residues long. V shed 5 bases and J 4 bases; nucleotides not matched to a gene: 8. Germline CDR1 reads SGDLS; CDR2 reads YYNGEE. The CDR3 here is CASSPQGAGYEQYF. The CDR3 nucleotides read TGTGCCAGCAGTCCCCAGGGGGCTGGGTACGAGCAGTACTTC.

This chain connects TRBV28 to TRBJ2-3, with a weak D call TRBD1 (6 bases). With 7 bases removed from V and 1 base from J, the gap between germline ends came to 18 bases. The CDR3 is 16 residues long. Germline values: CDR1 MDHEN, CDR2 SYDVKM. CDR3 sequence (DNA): TGTGCCAGCACCACAAAGGGGGAGAGGGGCACAGATACGCAGTATTTT. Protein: CASTTKGERGTDTQYF.

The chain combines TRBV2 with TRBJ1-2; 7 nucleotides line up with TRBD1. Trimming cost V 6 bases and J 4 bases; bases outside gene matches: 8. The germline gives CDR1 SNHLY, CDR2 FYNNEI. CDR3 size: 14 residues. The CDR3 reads CASSPNRDSYGYTF. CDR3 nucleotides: TGTGCCAGCAGCCCGAACCGGGACAGCTATGGCTACACCTTC.

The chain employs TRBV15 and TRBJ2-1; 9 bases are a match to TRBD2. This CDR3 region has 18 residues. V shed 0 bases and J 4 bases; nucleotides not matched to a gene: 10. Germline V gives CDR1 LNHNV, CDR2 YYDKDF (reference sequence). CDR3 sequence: CATSRDLAGGPEYNEQFF. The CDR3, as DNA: TGTGCCACCAGCAGAGATCTTGCGGGAGGGCCGGAATACAATGAGCAGTTCTTC. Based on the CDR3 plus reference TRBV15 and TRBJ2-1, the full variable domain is DAMVIQNPRYQVTQFGKPVTLSCSQTLNHNVMYWYQQKSSQAPKLLFHYYDKDFNNEADTPDNFQSRRPNTSFCFLDIRSPGLGDTAMYLCATSRDLAGGPEYNEQFFGPGTRLTVL.

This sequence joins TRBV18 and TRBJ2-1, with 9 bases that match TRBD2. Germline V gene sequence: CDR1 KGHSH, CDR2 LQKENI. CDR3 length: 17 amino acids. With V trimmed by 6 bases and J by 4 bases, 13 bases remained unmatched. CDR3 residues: CASSPGLARGGYNEQFF. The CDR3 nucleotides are TGTGCCAGCTCTCCCGGACTAGCGAGGGGCGGGTACAATGAGCAGTTCTTC.